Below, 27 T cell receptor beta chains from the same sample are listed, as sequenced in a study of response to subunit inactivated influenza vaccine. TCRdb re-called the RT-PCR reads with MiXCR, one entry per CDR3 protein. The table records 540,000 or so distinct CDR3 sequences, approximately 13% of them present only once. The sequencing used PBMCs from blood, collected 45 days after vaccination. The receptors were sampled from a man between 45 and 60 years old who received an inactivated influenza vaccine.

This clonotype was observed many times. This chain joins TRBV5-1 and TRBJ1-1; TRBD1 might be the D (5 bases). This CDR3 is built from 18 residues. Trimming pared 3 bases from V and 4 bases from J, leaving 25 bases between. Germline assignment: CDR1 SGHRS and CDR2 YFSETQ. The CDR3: CASSSTWAGPDRTTEAFF. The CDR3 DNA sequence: TGCGCCAGCAGCTCAACCTGGGCGGGACCCGATCGAACCACTGAAGCTTTCTTT.

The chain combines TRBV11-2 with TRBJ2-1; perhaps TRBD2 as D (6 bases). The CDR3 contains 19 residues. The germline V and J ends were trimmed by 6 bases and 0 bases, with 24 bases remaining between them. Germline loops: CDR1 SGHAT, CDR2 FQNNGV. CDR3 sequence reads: CASRRLRGTGGHSYNEQFF. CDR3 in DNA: TGTGCCAGCAGACGACTCCGCGGGACGGGCGGGCACTCCTACAATGAGCAGTTCTTC.

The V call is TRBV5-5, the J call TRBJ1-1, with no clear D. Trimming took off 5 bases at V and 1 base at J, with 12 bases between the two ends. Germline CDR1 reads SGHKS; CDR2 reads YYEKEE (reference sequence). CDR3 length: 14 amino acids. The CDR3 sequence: CASRSLAGNTEAFF. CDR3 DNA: TGTGCCAGCAGGTCCTTGGCAGGGAACACTGAAGCTTTCTTT.

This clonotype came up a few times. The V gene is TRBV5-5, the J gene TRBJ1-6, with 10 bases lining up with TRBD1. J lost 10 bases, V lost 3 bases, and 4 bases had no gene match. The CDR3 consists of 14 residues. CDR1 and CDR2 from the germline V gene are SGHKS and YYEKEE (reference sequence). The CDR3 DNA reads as TGTGCCAGCAGCTCGGGACAGGGGCAATCACCCCTCCACTTT. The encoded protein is CASSSGQGQSPLHF. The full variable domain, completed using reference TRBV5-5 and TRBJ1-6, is DAGVTQSPTHLIKTRGQQVTLRCSPISGHKSVSWYQQVLGQGPQFIFQYYEKEERGRGNFPDRFSARQFPNYSSELNVNALLLGDSALYLCASSSGQGQSPLHFGNGTRLTVT.

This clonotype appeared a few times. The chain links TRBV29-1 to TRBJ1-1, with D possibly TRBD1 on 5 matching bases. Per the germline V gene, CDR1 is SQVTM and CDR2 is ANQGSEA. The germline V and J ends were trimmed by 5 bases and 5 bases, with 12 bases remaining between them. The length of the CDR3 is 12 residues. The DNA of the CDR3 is TGCAGCGTTCGTGAGGGGCGGACTGAAGCTTTCTTT. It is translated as CSVREGRTEAFF.

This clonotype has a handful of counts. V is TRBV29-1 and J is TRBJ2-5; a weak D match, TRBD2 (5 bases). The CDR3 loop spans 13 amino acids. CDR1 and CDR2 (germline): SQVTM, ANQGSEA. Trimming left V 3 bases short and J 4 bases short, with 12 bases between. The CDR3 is CSVEYGRGETQYF. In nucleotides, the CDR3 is TGCAGCGTTGAGTATGGTCGGGGAGAGACCCAGTACTTC. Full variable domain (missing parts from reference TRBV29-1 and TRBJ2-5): SAVISQKPSRDICQRGTSLTIQCQVDSQVTMMFWYRQQPGQSLTLIATANQGSEATYESGFVIDKFPISRPNLTFSTLTVSNMSPEDSSIYLCSVEYGRGETQYFGPGTRLLVL.

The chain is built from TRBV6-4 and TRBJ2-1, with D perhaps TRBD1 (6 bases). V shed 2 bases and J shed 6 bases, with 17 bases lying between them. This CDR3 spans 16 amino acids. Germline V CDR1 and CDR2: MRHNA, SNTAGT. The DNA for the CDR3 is TGTGCCAGCAGTGACGTCCGATATGGGGACATCAATGAGCAGTTCTTC. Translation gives CASSDVRYGDINEQFF.

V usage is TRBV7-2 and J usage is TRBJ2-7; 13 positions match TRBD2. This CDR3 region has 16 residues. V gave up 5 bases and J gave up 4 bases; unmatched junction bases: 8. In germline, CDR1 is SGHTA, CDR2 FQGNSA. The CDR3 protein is CASSTTGLAGAYEQYF. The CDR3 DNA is TGTGCCAGCAGCACAACTGGACTAGCGGGAGCTTACGAGCAGTACTTC.

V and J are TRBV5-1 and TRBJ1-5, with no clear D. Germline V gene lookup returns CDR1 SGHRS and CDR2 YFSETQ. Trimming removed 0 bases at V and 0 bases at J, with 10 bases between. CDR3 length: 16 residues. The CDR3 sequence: CASSLGDWGSNQPQHF. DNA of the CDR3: TGCGCCAGCAGCTTGGGAGACTGGGGTAGCAATCAGCCCCAGCATTTT.

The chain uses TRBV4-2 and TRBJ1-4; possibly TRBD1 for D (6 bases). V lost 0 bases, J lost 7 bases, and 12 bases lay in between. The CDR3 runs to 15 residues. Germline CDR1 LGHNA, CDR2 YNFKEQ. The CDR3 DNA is TGTGCCAGCAGCCAAGATGGCGCAGGGGTTGAAAAACTGTTTTTT. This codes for CASSQDGAGVEKLFF.

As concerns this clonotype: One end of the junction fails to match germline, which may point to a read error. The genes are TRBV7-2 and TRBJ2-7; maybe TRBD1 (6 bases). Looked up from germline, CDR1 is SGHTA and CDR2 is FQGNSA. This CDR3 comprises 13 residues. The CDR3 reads CASSSGAPTRPSF. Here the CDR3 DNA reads TGTGCCAGCAGCTCAGGGGCCCCTACCCGACCCTCATTC.

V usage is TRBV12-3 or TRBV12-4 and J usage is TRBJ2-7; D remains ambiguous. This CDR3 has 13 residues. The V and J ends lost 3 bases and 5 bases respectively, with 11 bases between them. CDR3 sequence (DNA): TGTGCCAGCAGTTTCCTCCTGTCGAACGAGCAGTACTTC. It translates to CASSFLLSNEQYF.

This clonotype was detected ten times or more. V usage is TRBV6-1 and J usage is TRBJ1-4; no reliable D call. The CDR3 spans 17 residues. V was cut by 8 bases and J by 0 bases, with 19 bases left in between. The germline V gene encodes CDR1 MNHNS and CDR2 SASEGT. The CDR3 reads CASSSRRGVTTNEKLFF. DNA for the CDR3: TGTGCCAGCTCATCCCGCCGGGGAGTTACAACTAATGAAAAACTGTTTTTT.

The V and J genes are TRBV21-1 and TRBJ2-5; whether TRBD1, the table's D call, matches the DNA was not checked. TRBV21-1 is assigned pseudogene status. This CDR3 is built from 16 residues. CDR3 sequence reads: CASSNTYRGSIETQYF. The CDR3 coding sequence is TGTGCCAGCAGCAATACCTACAGGGGTTCGATAGAGACCCAGTACTTC.

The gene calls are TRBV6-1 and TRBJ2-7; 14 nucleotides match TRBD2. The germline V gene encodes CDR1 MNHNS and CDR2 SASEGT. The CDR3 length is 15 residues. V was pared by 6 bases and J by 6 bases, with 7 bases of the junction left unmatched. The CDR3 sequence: CASSPGTSGSREQYF. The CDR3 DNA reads TGTGCCAGCAGCCCTGGGACTAGCGGGAGTCGCGAGCAGTACTTC.

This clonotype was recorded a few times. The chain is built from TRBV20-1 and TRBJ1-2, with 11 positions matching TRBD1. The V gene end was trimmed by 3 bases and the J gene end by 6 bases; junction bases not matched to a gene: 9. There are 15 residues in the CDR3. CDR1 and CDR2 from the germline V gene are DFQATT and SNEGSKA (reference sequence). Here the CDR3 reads CSARKDRGLRDGYTF. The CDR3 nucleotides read TGCAGTGCTAGGAAGGACAGGGGGCTCAGAGATGGCTACACCTTC.

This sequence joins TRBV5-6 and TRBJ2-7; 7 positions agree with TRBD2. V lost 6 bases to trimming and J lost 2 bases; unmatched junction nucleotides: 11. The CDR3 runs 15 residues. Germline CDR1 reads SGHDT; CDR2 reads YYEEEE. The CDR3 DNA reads TGTGCCAGCACCAAGACCGGACTAGAAGCCTACGAGCAGTACTTC. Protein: CASTKTGLEAYEQYF.

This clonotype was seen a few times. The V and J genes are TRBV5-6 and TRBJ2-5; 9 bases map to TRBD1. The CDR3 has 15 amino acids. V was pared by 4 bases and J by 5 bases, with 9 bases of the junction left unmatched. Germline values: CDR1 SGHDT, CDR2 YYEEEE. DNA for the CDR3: TGTGCCAGCAGCGAAACAGGGGGCTTTTATGAGACCCAGTACTTC. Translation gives CASSETGGFYETQYF.

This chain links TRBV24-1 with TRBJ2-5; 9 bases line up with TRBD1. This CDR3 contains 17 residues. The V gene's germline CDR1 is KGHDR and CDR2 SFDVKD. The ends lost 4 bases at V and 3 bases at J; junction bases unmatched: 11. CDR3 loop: CATSESPGQGAKETQYF. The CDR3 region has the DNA TGTGCCACCAGTGAATCTCCGGGACAGGGAGCAAAAGAGACCCAGTACTTC.

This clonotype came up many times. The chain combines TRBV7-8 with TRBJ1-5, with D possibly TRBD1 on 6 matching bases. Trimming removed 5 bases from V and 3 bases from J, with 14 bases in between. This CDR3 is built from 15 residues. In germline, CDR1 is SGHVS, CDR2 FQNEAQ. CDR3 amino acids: CASSLSRDINQPQHF. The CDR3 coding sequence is TGTGCCAGCAGCCTGTCCCGGGACATCAATCAGCCCCAGCATTTT.

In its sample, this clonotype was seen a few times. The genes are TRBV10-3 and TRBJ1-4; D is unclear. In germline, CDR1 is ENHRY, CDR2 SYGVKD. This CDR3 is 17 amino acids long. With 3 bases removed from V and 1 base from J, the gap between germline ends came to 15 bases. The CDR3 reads CAISEYLRAETNEKLFF. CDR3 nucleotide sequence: TGTGCCATCAGTGAATATTTGAGAGCGGAAACTAATGAAAAACTGTTTTTT.

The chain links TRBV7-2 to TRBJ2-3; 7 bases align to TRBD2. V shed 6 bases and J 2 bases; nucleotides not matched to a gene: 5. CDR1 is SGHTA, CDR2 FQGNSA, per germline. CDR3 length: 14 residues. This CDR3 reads CASRFGLDTDTQYF. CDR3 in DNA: TGTGCCAGCAGATTCGGACTAGACACAGATACGCAGTATTTT.

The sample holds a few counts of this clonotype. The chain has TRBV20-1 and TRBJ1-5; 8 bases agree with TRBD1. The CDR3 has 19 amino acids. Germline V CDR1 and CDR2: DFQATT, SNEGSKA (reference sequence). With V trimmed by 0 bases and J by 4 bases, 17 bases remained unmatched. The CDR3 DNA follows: TGCAGTGCTAGAGATCTCGAATTTGGTACAGGGGGGGGTAATCAGCCCCAGCATTTT. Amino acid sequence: CSARDLEFGTGGGNQPQHF.

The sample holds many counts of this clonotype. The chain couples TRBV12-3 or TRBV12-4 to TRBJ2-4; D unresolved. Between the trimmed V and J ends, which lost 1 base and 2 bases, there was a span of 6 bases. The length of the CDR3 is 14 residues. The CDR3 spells CASSLGGTKNIQYF. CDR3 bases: TGTGCCAGCAGTTTAGGTGGGACCAAAAACATTCAGTACTTC.

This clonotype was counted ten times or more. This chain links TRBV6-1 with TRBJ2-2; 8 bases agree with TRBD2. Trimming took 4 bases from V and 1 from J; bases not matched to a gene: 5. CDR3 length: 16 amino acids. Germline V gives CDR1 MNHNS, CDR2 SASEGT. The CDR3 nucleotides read TGTGCCAGCAGTGTTCTACTAGCGGTGAACACCGGGGAGCTGTTTTTT. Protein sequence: CASSVLLAVNTGELFF.

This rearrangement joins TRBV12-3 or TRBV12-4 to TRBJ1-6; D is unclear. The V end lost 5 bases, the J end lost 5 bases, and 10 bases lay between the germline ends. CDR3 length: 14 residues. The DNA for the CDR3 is TGTGCCAGCAGTCCTAGGAGGGATAATTCACCCCTCCACTTT. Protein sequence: CASSPRRDNSPLHF.

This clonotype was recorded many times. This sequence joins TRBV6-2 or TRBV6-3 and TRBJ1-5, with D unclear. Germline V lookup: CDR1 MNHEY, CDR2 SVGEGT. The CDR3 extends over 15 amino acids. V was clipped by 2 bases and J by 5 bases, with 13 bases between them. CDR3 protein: CASSYGVGSHQPQHF. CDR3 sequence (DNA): TGTGCCAGCAGTTACGGGGTGGGCAGCCATCAGCCCCAGCATTTT.